The T cell receptor beta chain described here comes from a study of T cell responses to AZD1222 COVID-19 vaccine. Second-dose groups at about 4 or about 12 weeks were pooled. Produced via immunoSEQ multiplex PCR; TCRdb's table is partial and in-frame only. The repertoire holds about 180,000 clones, with 88% as singletons. Here the sequenced sample was peripheral blood, taken 28 days after the second AZD1222 dose. The clonotype originates from an adult who received the AZD1222 COVID-19 vaccine.

CDR3 region: CASSYGQNSNQPQHF. For the CDR3, the DNA is TGTGCCAGCAGTTACGGACAGAATAGCAATCAGCCCCAGCATTTT. The chain links TRBV2 to TRBJ1-5, with D possibly being TRBD1 (6 bases). This CDR3 contains 15 residues. The germline V gene has CDR1 SNHLY and CDR2 FYNNEI. V shed 5 bases and J shed 0 bases, with 11 bases lying between them.